Presented here are 24 T cell receptor beta chains from one specimen sequenced in a study of shared T cell receptors in the human thymus. The method was immunoSEQ multiplex PCR; TCRdb's version includes in-frame clones alone and lacks a portion of them. In the table there are approximately 400,000 clones, 95% of which are singletons. The sample comprised thymocytes. These TCRs come from a human donor.

The chain is built from TRBV7-9 and TRBJ2-7, with 12 bases fitting TRBD2. The CDR3 contains 18 residues. Trimming at V came to 5 bases and at J to 0 bases, leaving 11 bases not matched to a gene. Germline CDR1 reads SEHNR; CDR2 reads FQNEAQ (reference sequence). As DNA, the CDR3 is TGTGCCAGCAGCCATCGGACTAGCGGGATACAATCCTCCTACGAGCAGTACTTC. It codes for CASSHRTSGIQSSYEQYF. Drawing the rest from reference TRBV7-9 and TRBJ2-7, the complete variable domain is DTGVSQNPRHKITKRGQNVTFRCDPISEHNRLYWYRQTLGQGPEFLTYFQNEAQLEKSRLLSDRFSAERPKGSFSTLEIQRTEQGDSAMYLCASSHRTSGIQSSYEQYFGPGTRLTVT.

This chain links TRBV30 with TRBJ1-5, with D tentatively TRBD1 (5 bases). The CDR3 extends over 20 amino acids. Per germline, CDR1 GTSNPN and CDR2 SVGIG (reference sequence). V lost 0 bases, J lost 5 bases, and 29 bases lay in between. The CDR3 DNA follows: TGTGCCTGGAGTGTGCCCCCCAAACGTAGGGGATCGGTGAGGGATCAGCCCCAGCATTTT. Translating it yields CAWSVPPKRRGSVRDQPQHF. Full variable domain (outside the CDR3, taken from reference TRBV30 and TRBJ1-5): SQTIHQWPATLVQPVGSPLSLECTVEGTSNPNLYWYRQAAGRGLQLLFYSVGIGQISSEVPQNLSASRPQDRQFILSSKKLLLSDSGFYLCAWSVPPKRRGSVRDQPQHFGDGTRLSIL.

The sample holds a few counts of this clone. The chain has TRBV10-1 and TRBJ2-2, with 14 bases lining up with TRBD2. Germline V CDR1 and CDR2: WNHNN, SYGVQD (reference sequence). This CDR3 comprises 17 residues. V shed 4 bases and J 6 bases; nucleotides not matched to a gene: 7. CDR3 in amino acids: CASSATSGRDASGELFF. In DNA, the CDR3 is TGCGCCAGCAGTGCGACTAGCGGGAGGGATGCGTCCGGGGAGCTGTTTTTT.

The chain carries TRBV28 and TRBJ2-3; 9 nucleotides agree with TRBD2. V dropped 5 bases and J dropped 4; count of bases not matched to a gene: 4. The V gene's germline CDR1 is MDHEN and CDR2 SYDVKM. The CDR3 loop spans 14 amino acids. Here the CDR3 reads CASSLAGRPDTQYF. The DNA for the CDR3 is TGTGCCAGCAGTCTAGCGGGACGTCCAGATACGCAGTATTTT.

The chain carries TRBV7-9 and TRBJ2-1; 8 bases agree with TRBD2. CDR3 size: 15 residues. Looked up from germline, CDR1 is SEHNR and CDR2 is FQNEAQ (reference sequence). Trimming took 1 base from V and 8 from J; bases not matched to a gene: 7. The CDR3 DNA sequence: TGTGCCAGCAGCTTAGTCCAGCGGGAGCGTCATGAGCAGTTCTTC. Amino acid sequence: CASSLVQRERHEQFF.

The genes are TRBV15 and TRBJ2-1; 8 nucleotides align to TRBD2. CDR1 and CDR2 from the germline V gene are LNHNV and YYDKDF (reference sequence). The CDR3 consists of 19 residues. The V gene end was trimmed by 1 base and the J gene end by 5 bases; junction bases not matched to a gene: 16. In DNA, the CDR3 is TGTGCCACCAGCAGAGGAGGAGGGACTAGAGCCGCTAATAACAATGAGCAGTTCTTC. Residues: CATSRGGGTRAANNNEQFF.

V usage is TRBV7-4 and J usage is TRBJ1-1; D possibly corresponds to TRBD1 (6 bases). This CDR3 is 15 amino acids long. Between the trimmed V and J ends, which lost 6 bases and 0 bases, there was a span of 14 bases. CDR1 is SGHVT, CDR2 SQSDAQ, per germline. In DNA form, the CDR3 reads TGTGCCAGCAGATACCGGACAGAGATGAACACTGAAGCTTTCTTT. Translating it yields CASRYRTEMNTEAFF.

The J gene is TRBJ2-1, the V gene TRBV7-3, with 8 bases that match TRBD2. Unmatched junction bases numbered 9, after V lost 5 bases and J lost 6 bases. This CDR3 is 15 amino acids long. CDR1 and CDR2 from the germline V gene are SGHTA and FQGTGA. CDR3 nucleotide sequence: TGTGCCAGCAGCCTAAGAGGGACTAGGGGCAATGAGCAGTTCTTC. The encoded protein is CASSLRGTRGNEQFF. The complete variable domain, with remaining parts taken from reference TRBV7-3 and TRBJ2-1, reads GAGVSQTPSNKVTEKGKYVELRCDPISGHTALYWYRQSLGQGPEFLIYFQGTGAADDSGLPNDRFFAVRPEGSVSTLKIQRTERGDSAVYLCASSLRGTRGNEQFFGPGTRLTVL.

V is TRBV4-2 and J is TRBJ2-1; TRBD2 matches at 9 bases. The CDR3 extends over 13 amino acids. J gave up 12 bases and V 3 bases, and 6 bases lay outside the gene matches. Germline V gene sequence: CDR1 LGHNA, CDR2 YNFKEQ. The DNA for the CDR3 is TGTGCCAGCAGCCAGGAAAGCGGGAGGTTGCAGTTCTTC. This gives the protein CASSQESGRLQFF.

The rearrangement uses TRBV21-1 and TRBJ1-1; no check of the table's D call, TRBD1, against the DNA was made. TRBV21-1 is a pseudogene. This CDR3 is 13 amino acids long. Written as DNA, the CDR3 is TGTGCCAGCAGCCCTAGGGGGGACAGTGAAGCTTTCTTT. As protein: CASSPRGDSEAFF.

The chain recombines TRBV11-1 with TRBJ2-1; 11 bases are a match to TRBD2. Germline V gene lookup returns CDR1 SGHAT and CDR2 FQDESV (reference sequence). The V gene end was trimmed by 3 bases and the J gene end by 7 bases; junction bases not matched to a gene: 14. The CDR3 runs 18 residues. The CDR3, as DNA: TGTGCCAGCAGCTTCCGTCGGGTAGCGGGAGGGGAGGAGAATGAGCAGTTCTTC. Translating it yields CASSFRRVAGGEENEQFF. The entire variable domain, with the rest obtained from reference TRBV11-1 and TRBJ2-1, is as follows: EAEVAQSPRYKITEKSQAVAFWCDPISGHATLYWYRQILGQGPELLVQFQDESVVDDSQLPKDRFSAERLKGVDSTLKIQPAELGDSAMYLCASSFRRVAGGEENEQFFGPGTRLTVL.

The chain has TRBV6-4 and TRBJ2-2, with D possibly being TRBD1 (6 bases). V lost 8 bases to trimming and J lost 7 bases, with 11 bases between them. This CDR3 has 12 residues. Looked up from germline, CDR1 is MRHNA and CDR2 is SNTAGT. The CDR3 sequence is CASFQGHGELFF. DNA of the CDR3: TGTGCCAGCTTTCAGGGGCACGGGGAGCTGTTTTTT.

V and J are TRBV4-3 and TRBJ2-7; tentative D call: TRBD2 (6 bases). Per germline, CDR1 LGHNA and CDR2 YSLEER. V was clipped by 0 bases and J by 6 bases, with 15 bases between them. CDR3 size: 15 residues. The CDR3 DNA follows: TGCGCCAGCAGCCAAGACCAGCGCATCGGGGGCGAGCAGTACTTC. Translation gives CASSQDQRIGGEQYF.

The chain has TRBV28 and TRBJ2-7, with 9 positions matching TRBD1. The CDR3 spans 14 residues. V shed 5 bases, J shed 2 bases, and the junction held 4 bases outside the gene matches. CDR1 MDHEN and CDR2 SYDVKM come from the germline V gene. The CDR3 DNA reads as TGTGCCAGCAGTCGCCGACAGGGGGCCTACGAGCAGTACTTC. Translation: CASSRRQGAYEQYF.

The chain joins TRBV28 to TRBJ2-4; 10 bases align to TRBD1. This CDR3 region has 20 residues. The germline gives CDR1 MDHEN, CDR2 SYDVKM. Trimming removed 6 bases from V and 0 bases from J; junction bases left unmatched: 17. For the CDR3, the DNA is TGTGCCAGCAGCCACCCACCGGGACAGGGGATCTACATAGCCAAAAACATTCAGTACTTC. Translated, it gives CASSHPPGQGIYIAKNIQYF.

This clone was observed once. The J gene is TRBJ2-7, the V gene TRBV11-2; 14 nucleotides line up with TRBD2. This CDR3 region has 18 residues. Losses at the gene ends were 5 bases for V and 1 base for J; bases not matched to a gene: 10. Germline V gene sequence: CDR1 SGHAT, CDR2 FQNNGV. CDR3 DNA: TGTGCCAGCAGCCCGCCGGGGACTAGCGGGAGTGGGTCCTACGAGCAGTACTTC. Its translation is CASSPPGTSGSGSYEQYF.

The genes are TRBV7-2 and TRBJ1-5, with D perhaps TRBD1 (5 bases). The germline V gene has CDR1 SGHTA and CDR2 FQGNSA. This CDR3 is built from 16 residues. Trimming left V 2 bases short and J 3 bases short, with 14 bases between. In DNA form, the CDR3 reads TGTGCCAGCAGCTTAACAGGAGAGTTTAACAATCAGCCCCAGCATTTT. It codes for CASSLTGEFNNQPQHF.

V usage is TRBV6-5 and J usage is TRBJ2-5; TRBD1 or TRBD2 may be the D gene (5 bases each). The length of the CDR3 is 15 residues. Germline-derived CDR1 and CDR2 are MNHEY and SVGAGI. The ends were cut back, 7 bases at V and 0 bases at J, with 15 bases in the middle. The DNA for the CDR3 is TGTGCCAGCACCTCAGGGACGAGCGACCAAGAGACCCAGTACTTC. It is translated as CASTSGTSDQETQYF.

The CDR3: CASSLALKREGYNNEQFF. The CDR3, as DNA: TGCGCCAGCAGCTTGGCACTAAAGCGGGAGGGGTATAACAATGAGCAGTTCTTC. The chain has TRBV5-1 and TRBJ2-1, with 10 bases fitting TRBD2. CDR1 is SGHRS, CDR2 YFSETQ, per germline. This CDR3 comprises 18 residues. V lost 0 bases and J lost 5; bases outside the gene matches: 11.

This clone was counted once. This chain uses TRBV6-1 with TRBJ2-7, with 8 positions matching TRBD1. The CDR3 runs 11 residues. Germline loops: CDR1 MNHNS, CDR2 SASEGT. V lost 11 bases, J lost 9 bases, and 9 bases stayed unmatched. The CDR3 DNA reads TGTGCCGGGGGAGGACAGGGTGTGCAGTACTTC. As protein: CAGGGQGVQYF.

V is TRBV7-9 and J is TRBJ2-1; D is unresolved. V gave up 1 base and J gave up 13 bases, with 23 bases separating them. This CDR3 region has 16 residues. The germline V gene has CDR1 SEHNR and CDR2 FQNEAQ (reference sequence). Here the CDR3 reads CASSLGPNSVTFFQFF. The CDR3, as DNA: TGTGCCAGCAGCTTAGGTCCCAACAGCGTAACGTTCTTCCAGTTCTTC.

The genes are TRBV29-1 and TRBJ2-1; 8 positions match TRBD1. Germline V gives CDR1 SQVTM, CDR2 ANQGSEA. Germline trimming cut 6 bases from V and 1 base from J; bases unmatched to any gene: 5. This CDR3 spans 14 amino acids. The CDR3 spells CSVGTGPSYNEQFF. The CDR3 DNA reads as TGCAGCGTGGGGACAGGACCTTCCTACAATGAGCAGTTCTTC.

The chain has TRBV5-1 and TRBJ2-7; 9 bases match TRBD1. J was trimmed by 4 bases and V by 4 bases; bases with no gene match: 12. The CDR3 is 16 amino acids. Germline V gene lookup returns CDR1 SGHRS and CDR2 YFSETQ. The CDR3 DNA is TGCGCCAGCAGCACGTTAGCCGGGACAGGGATTTACGAGCAGTACTTC. Protein product: CASSTLAGTGIYEQYF.

This clone occurred a few times. The chain is built from TRBV28 and TRBJ1-2, with TRBD1 matching over 7 bases. The germline CDR1 and CDR2 sequences are MDHEN and SYDVKM. This CDR3 has 14 amino acids. After removal of 3 bases from V and 7 bases from J, the junction contained 8 bases not matched to a gene. The chain's CDR3 is CASSFDREGCGYTF. The CDR3 DNA sequence: TGTGCCAGCAGTTTTGACAGGGAGGGTTGTGGCTACACCTTC.